The clone carrying this T cell receptor (beta chain) was seen more than once but under ten times. Its matching antigen is unknown. J gave up 2 bases and V 4 bases, and 10 bases lay outside the gene matches. Per the germline V gene, CDR1 is DFQATT and CDR2 is SNEGSKA (reference sequence). There are 16 residues in the CDR3. This sample was included in a study of regulatory T cells in long-lasting Graves disease. Findings and limits, study-wide: The study found lower TCR diversity in persistent Graves' patients than in newly diagnosed ones.

Noted time point: persistent/refractory GD, antithyroid drugs over 5 years with positive TRAb. Isolated PBMC RNA provided the starting material for the TCR library. Roughly 9.3 milliliters of peripheral blood were taken and placed in EDTA tubes. Sequencing libraries for TCR beta were prepared with iRepertoire HTBI primers and Arm-PCR of CDR3 regions. Each CDR3 protein gets one entry after TCRdb re-called the multiplex PCR reads with MiXCR. The data show about 470,000 distinct CDR3 sequences, with about a fifth seen just once and more than 6% held by the top ten. This TCR derives from a female donor with Graves disease. This rearrangement joins TRBV20-1 to TRBJ1-5; 8 nucleotides align to TRBD1. This specimen was peripheral blood mononuclear cells (PBMCs), taken when the disease was refractory, from a patient treated with antithyroid drugs. DNA for the CDR3: TGCAGTGCTATGCGAGCAGGGGGCGATGGCAATCAGCCCCAGCATTTT. Protein: CSAMRAGGDGNQPQHF.